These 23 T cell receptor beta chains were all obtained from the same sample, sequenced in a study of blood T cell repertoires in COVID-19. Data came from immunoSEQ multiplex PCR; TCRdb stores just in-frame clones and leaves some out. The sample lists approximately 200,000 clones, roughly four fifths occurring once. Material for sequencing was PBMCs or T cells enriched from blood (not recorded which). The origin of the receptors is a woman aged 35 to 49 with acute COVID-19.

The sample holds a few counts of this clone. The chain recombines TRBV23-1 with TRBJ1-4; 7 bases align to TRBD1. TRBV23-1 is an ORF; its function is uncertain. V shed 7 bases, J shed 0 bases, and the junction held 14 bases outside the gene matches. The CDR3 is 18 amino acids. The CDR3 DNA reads TGCGCCAGCACCAAAATGCGACAGGGCCCAACAACTAATGAAAAACTGTTTTTT. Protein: CASTKMRQGPTTNEKLFF.

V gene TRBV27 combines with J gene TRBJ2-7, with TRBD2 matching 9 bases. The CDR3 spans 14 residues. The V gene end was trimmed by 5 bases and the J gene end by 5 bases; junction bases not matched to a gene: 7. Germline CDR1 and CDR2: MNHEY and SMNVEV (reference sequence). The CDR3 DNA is TGTGCCAGCAGTCCCGGGACTAGCTTCCACGAGCAGTACTTC. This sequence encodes CASSPGTSFHEQYF.

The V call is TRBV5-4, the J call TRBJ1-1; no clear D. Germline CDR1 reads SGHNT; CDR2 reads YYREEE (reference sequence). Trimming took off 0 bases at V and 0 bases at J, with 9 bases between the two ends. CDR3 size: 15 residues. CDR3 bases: TGTGCCAGCAGCTTGGTGAAGGCGGTGAACACTGAAGCTTTCTTT. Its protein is CASSLVKAVNTEAFF.

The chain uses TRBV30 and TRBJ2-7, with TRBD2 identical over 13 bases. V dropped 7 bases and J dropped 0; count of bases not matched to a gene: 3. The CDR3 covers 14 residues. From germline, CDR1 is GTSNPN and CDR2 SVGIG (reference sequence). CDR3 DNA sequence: TGTGCCTTGGGACTAGCGGGGAGCTCCTACGAGCAGTACTTC. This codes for CALGLAGSSYEQYF.

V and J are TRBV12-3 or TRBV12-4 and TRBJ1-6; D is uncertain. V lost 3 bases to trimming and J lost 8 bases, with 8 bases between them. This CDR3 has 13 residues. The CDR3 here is CASSFTADSPLHF. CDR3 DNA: TGTGCCAGCAGTTTTACAGCAGATTCACCCCTCCACTTT.

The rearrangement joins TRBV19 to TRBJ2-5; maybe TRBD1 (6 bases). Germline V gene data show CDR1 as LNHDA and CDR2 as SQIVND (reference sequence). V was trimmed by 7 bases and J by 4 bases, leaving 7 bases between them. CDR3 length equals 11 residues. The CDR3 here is CASKQGETQYF. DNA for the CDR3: TGTGCCAGTAAACAGGGAGAGACCCAGTACTTC.

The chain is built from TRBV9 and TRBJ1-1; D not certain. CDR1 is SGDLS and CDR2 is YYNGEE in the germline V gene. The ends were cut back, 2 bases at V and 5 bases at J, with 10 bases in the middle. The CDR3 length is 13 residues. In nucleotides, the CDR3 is TGTGCCAGCAGCGTTCCGGGAGGGACTGAAGCTTTCTTT. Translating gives CASSVPGGTEAFF.

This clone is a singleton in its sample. CDR3 sequence reads: CASSLPAGDNSPLHF. CDR3 DNA: TGTGCCAGCAGCTTACCAGCAGGGGACAATTCACCCCTCCACTTT. The chain has TRBV7-2 and TRBJ1-6; D is possibly TRBD1 (6 bases). The CDR3 runs 15 residues. V dropped 2 bases and J dropped 7 bases, with 12 bases sitting between them. Germline V CDR1 and CDR2: SGHTA, FQGNSA.

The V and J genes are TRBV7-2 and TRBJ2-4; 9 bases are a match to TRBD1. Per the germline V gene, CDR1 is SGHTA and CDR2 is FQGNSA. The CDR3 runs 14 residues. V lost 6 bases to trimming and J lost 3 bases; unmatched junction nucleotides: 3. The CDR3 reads CASRRDRVKNIQYF. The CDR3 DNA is TGTGCCAGCAGGAGGGACAGGGTCAAAAACATTCAGTACTTC.

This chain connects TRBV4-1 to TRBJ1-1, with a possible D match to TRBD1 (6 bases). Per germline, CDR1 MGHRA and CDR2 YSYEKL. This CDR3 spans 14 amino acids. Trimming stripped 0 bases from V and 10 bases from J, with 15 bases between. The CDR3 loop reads CASSQETGPGRAFF. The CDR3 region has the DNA TGCGCCAGCAGCCAAGAAACAGGGCCTGGTAGAGCTTTCTTT.

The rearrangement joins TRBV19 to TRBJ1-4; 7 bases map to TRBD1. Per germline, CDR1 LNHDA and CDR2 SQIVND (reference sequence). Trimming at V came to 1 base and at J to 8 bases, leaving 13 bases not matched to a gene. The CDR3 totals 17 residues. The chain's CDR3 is CASSIVVAGQYGEKLFF. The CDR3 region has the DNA TGTGCCAGTAGTATAGTCGTTGCGGGACAGTATGGAGAAAAACTGTTTTTT.

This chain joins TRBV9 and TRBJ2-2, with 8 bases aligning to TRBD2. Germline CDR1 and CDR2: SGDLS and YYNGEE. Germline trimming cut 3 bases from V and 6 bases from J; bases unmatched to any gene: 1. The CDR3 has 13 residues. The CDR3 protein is CASSARGAGELFF. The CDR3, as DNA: TGTGCCAGCAGCGCGCGGGGGGCCGGGGAGCTGTTTTTT. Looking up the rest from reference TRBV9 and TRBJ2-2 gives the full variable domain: DSGVTQTPKHLITATGQRVTLRCSPRSGDLSVYWYQQSLDQGLQFLIQYYNGEERAKGNILERFSAQQFPDLHSELNLSSLELGDSALYFCASSARGAGELFFGEGSRLTVL.

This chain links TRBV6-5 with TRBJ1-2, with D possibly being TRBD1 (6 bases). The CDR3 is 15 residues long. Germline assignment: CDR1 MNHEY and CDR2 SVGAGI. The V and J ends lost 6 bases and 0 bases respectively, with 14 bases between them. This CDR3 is CASSPRQEPNYGYTF. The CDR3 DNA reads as TGTGCCAGCAGCCCGAGACAGGAGCCTAACTATGGCTACACCTTC.

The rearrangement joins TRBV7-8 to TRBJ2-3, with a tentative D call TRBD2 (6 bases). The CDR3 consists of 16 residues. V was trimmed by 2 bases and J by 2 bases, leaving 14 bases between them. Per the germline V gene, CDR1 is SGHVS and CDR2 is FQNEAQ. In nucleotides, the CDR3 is TGTGCCAGCAGCTTATTTTCCACGGGAGCCACAGATACGCAGTATTTT. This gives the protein CASSLFSTGATDTQYF.

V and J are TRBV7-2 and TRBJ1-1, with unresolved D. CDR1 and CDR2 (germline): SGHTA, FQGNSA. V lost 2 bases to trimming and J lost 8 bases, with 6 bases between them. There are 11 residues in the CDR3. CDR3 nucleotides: TGTGCCAGCAGCTTACCGGGGGAAGCTTTCTTT. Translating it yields CASSLPGEAFF.

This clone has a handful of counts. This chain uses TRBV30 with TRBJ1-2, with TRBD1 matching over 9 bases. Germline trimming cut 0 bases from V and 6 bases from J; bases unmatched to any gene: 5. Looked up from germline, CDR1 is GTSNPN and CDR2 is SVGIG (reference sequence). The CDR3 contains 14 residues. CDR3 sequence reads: CAWSVHRTGDGYTF. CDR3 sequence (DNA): TGTGCCTGGAGTGTACACCGGACAGGGGATGGCTACACCTTC.

CDR3 bases: TGTGCCAGCAGATGGCAGAACACCGGGGAGCTGTTTTTT. Its translation is CASRWQNTGELFF. The chain has TRBV11-2 and TRBJ2-2; D unresolved. The germline V and J ends were trimmed by 6 bases and 1 base, with 6 bases remaining between them. The CDR3 covers 13 residues. Germline CDR1 is SGHAT and CDR2 is FQNNGV.

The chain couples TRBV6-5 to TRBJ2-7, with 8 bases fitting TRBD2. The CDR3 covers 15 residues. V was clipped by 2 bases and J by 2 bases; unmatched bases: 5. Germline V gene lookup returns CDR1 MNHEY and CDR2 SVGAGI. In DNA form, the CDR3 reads TGTGCCAGCAGTTACGAATTTAGCGGGGCCTACGAGCAGTACTTC. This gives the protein CASSYEFSGAYEQYF.

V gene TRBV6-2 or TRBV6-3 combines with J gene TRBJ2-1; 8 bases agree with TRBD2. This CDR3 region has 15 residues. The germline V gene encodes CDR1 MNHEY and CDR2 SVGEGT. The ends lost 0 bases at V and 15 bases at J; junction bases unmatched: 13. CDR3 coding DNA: TGTGCCAGCAGTTACTCGACCAGCGGGGGTGGGCCCCGGTTCTTC. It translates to CASSYSTSGGGPRFF.

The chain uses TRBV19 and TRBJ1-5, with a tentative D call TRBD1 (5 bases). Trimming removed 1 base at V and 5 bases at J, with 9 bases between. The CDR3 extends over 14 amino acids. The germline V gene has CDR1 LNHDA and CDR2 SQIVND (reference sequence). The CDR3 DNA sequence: TGTGCCAGTAGTATAGGTCTGGGGCATCAGCCCCAGCATTTT. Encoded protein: CASSIGLGHQPQHF.

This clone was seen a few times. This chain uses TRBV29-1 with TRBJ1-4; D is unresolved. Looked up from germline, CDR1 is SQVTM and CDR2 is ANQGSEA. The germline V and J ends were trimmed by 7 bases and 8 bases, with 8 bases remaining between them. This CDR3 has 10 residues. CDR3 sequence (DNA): TGCAGCGCCGCGGGGGAAAAACTGTTTTTT. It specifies CSAAGEKLFF.

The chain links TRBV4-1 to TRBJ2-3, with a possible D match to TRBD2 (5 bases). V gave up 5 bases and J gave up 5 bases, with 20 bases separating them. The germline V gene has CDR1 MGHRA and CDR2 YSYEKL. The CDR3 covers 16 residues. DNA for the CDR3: TGCGCCAGCAGCGCCATAACGGAGGCTTACGGAGATACGCAGTATTTT. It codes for CASSAITEAYGDTQYF.

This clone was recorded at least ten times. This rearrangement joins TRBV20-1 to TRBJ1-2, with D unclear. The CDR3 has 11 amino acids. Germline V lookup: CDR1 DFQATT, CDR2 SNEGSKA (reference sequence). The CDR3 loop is CVGEGGYGYTF. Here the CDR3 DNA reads TGCGTCGGGGAGGGAGGCTATGGCTACACCTTC.